This TCR beta chain was retrieved from a study of PD-1 blockade in classical Hodgkin lymphoma. Study context: On a schedule of every 2 weeks, patients received nivolumab 3 mg/kg intravenously.

The CDR3 runs 16 residues. The V gene lost 1 base and the J gene lost 0 bases, with 13 bases spanning the gap. Germline-derived CDR1 and CDR2 are LGHNA and YNFKEQ. Profiling relied on immunoSEQ multiplex PCR, and the TCRdb table lists in-frame clones only, not all of them. The top ten clones hold roughly 27% of a sample with 15,000 to 20,000 clones, 82% of them seen once. Overall study results and limits: As was reported, newly diagnosed patients showed lower baseline TCR diversity than healthy donors did. Compared with baseline, CD4+ but not CD8+ TCR diversity had risen significantly by C4D1.

All patients relapsed after autologous stem cell transplantation, and brentuximab vedotin exposure varied. For this clone: Its antigen is unknown.

The sequence came from a human donor with classical Hodgkin lymphoma. This specimen was peripheral blood mononuclear cells (PBMCs), taken before the second cycle of nivolumab. The chain links TRBV4-2 to TRBJ2-7, with a tentative D call TRBD1 (5 bases). CDR3 sequence (DNA): TGTGCCAGCAGCCAAGTTAACAGGTTAAACTCCTACGAGCAGTACTTC. Its protein product is CASSQVNRLNSYEQYF.